The entry below gives a single TCR beta chain sequence along with its context. There is no known antigen for this receptor. No per-base quality is available; no much larger clone lies one base away. Participants in the prospective study were enrolled through a virtual design, were aged about 18 to 100 years, and lived in roughly 24 United States geographic areas. To assign participants to cohorts, the prospective study relied on clinical history that participants themselves reported in a screening survey and a study questionnaire. Exposed participants were defined as having been in contact with someone with a PCR-confirmed or clinician-diagnosed COVID-19 case within 2 weeks of study entry. Each participant in the prospective study had whole blood, serum and a nasopharyngeal or oropharyngeal swab collected by mobile phlebotomists. Prospective study participants could optionally give additional blood draws and questionnaires over an approximately two-month period. Prospective study blood samples were shipped either frozen or at room temperature before DNA extraction.

The data stem from a study of blood T cell repertoires in COVID-19 (dated by TCRdb to the early 2020s). Describing the broader study: Collaborator samples came from the United States, Italy and Spain and covered acute and convalescent phases of COVID-19. The prospective study material was composed of cDNA or gDNA derived from T cells, B-cell-depleted T cells, or PBMCs. The dataset comprised deeply sampled blood TCRbeta repertoires from subjects exposed to, actively infected with, or recovered from COVID-19. The repertoires were released in a freely available public database meant as a resource for research on the immune response to SARS-CoV-2. Samples came from the ongoing ImmuneRACE study (first 160 participants) plus 1,254 subjects from 6 global collaborators. The sample metadata nearly always contained a de-identified subject ID, COVID-19 status, age in years and sex. Where HLA class I and class II types were available, the types were taken from metadata supplied by the sample provider, not from assay-based typing.

Its CDR3 holds 11 amino acids, cysteine through phenylalanine. This entry keeps only the CDR3 DNA: 33 bases, framed from base 1. The germline V gene (reference sequence) gives CDR1 as LNHDA and CDR2 as SQIVND. Trimming removed 6 bases from V and 10 bases from J, leaving 9 bases between the germline ends. The immunoSEQ Assay, a bias-controlled multiplex PCR, was used to amplify TCRbeta CDR3 regions from genomic DNA. In the original analysis: Within the assay, amplification of reference gene primers was used to estimate how many nucleated cells each sample contained. Sequence reads were collapsed and filtered to measure the absolute abundance of every unique TCRbeta CDR3 rearrangement. Productive Simpson clonality was computed per sample as the square root of Simpson's diversity index over productive rearrangements. The clones in this table, taken by TCRdb from immuneACCESS, are in-frame only. Not every clone is retained; where verified, under half of the shortfall comes from an unresolved V gene, and the cause of the rest is unknown. V and J calls and clone size are given by that table; D and trimming were obtained from the DNA. This sample holds some 360,000 clones; 88% were observed only once. The ten largest clonotypes hold 1% of the sample.

Beyond this particular receptor, the publication reports: How much clinical and demographic metadata was included differed by source and by participant, and the metadata was provided uncurated.

This sequence uses TRBV19 and TRBJ2-2; TRBD2 might be the D gene, on 5 matching bases. The specimen sequenced was PBMCs or T cells enriched from blood (not recorded which). This TCR was recovered from a woman in her 30s who had been exposed to COVID-19. Read as DNA, the sequence is TGTGCCAGTAGAGGACTGATGGAGCTGTTTTTT. Its protein reads: CASRGLMELFF.